These 21 T cell receptor beta chains share one sample of origin, sequenced in a study of early T cells in non-severe SARS-CoV-2 infection. TCRdb re-called the 5' RACE reads with MiXCR, one entry per CDR3 protein. The table has roughly 30,000 distinct CDR3 sequences, about 4.6% seen once. Source material: whole blood. The origin of the receptors is an adult who was a healthcare worker with PCR-confirmed SARS-CoV-2 infection or an uninfected control (not recorded which).

Worth noting for this clonotype: A read error is possible here, since a much larger clone lies one base away. The rearrangement links TRBV19 to TRBJ2-3, with D unresolved. In germline, CDR1 is LNHDA, CDR2 SQIVND (reference sequence). This CDR3 contains 13 residues. CDR3 nucleotides: TGTGCCAGTAGGCGAGTGGAGTCAGATACGCAGAATTTT. Encoded protein: CASRRVESDTQNF.

The gene calls are TRBV5-4 and TRBJ2-5; the D gene could be TRBD1 or TRBD2 (5 bases each). The V gene lost 0 bases and the J gene lost 0 bases, with 9 bases spanning the gap. This CDR3 has 15 residues. Germline-derived CDR1 and CDR2 are SGHNT and YYREEE (reference sequence). The CDR3, as DNA: TGTGCCAGCAGCTTGGCGGGGCGGCACCAAGAGACCCAGTACTTC. It is translated as CASSLAGRHQETQYF.

This chain uses TRBV5-1 with TRBJ2-1; TRBD1 matches 9 bases. V shed 4 bases, J shed 4 bases, and the junction held 6 bases outside the gene matches. The germline CDR1 and CDR2 sequences are SGHRS and YFSETQ. The CDR3 contains 15 residues. The CDR3 sequence is CASSIAGQGYNEQFF. The CDR3 DNA is TGCGCCAGCAGCATCGCGGGACAGGGATACAATGAGCAGTTCTTC.

There are many counts of this clonotype. The chain recombines TRBV20-1 with TRBJ2-7; perhaps TRBD2 as D (6 bases). This CDR3 region has 11 residues. Germline lookup yields CDR1 DFQATT and CDR2 SNEGSKA (reference sequence). V gave up 4 bases and J gave up 3 bases, with 7 bases separating them. The CDR3 loop is CSATEGYEQYF. The CDR3 DNA reads TGCAGTGCTACGGAGGGCTACGAGCAGTACTTC.

This clonotype has only a few counts. The J gene is TRBJ2-5, the V gene TRBV11-2; D is unclear. There are 16 residues in the CDR3. Trimming stripped 0 bases from V and 5 bases from J, with 16 bases between. Per germline, CDR1 SGHAT and CDR2 FQNNGV. DNA for the CDR3: TGTGCCAGCAGCTTAGATCATTGGGCGTCGAAGGAGACCCAGTACTTC. Protein: CASSLDHWASKETQYF.

The table lists this clonotype with many counts. The CDR3 here is CSVGQGQETQYF. For the CDR3, the DNA is TGCAGCGTGGGACAGGGACAAGAGACCCAGTACTTC. The rearrangement links TRBV29-1 to TRBJ2-5; TRBD1 matches at 9 bases. The CDR3 consists of 12 residues. The V segment lost 6 bases and the J segment 2 bases; nucleotides outside the gene matches: 1. Germline V gene lookup returns CDR1 SQVTM and CDR2 ANQGSEA.

V usage is TRBV4-2 and J usage is TRBJ2-3; 9 bases match TRBD2. CDR3 length: 18 residues. The V gene's germline CDR1 is LGHNA and CDR2 YNFKEQ. With 0 bases clipped from V and 4 bases from J, the junction kept 11 bases outside the gene matches. CDR3: CASSQDMALAGMADTQYF. As DNA, the CDR3 is TGTGCCAGCAGCCAAGATATGGCGCTAGCGGGAATGGCAGATACGCAGTATTTT.

The chain carries TRBV18 and TRBJ2-1, with TRBD2 identical over 14 bases. Germline CDR1 KGHSH, CDR2 LQKENI. The CDR3 contains 15 residues. V gave up 3 bases and J gave up 8 bases; unmatched junction bases: 3. CDR3 amino acids: CASSPGLAGDHEQFF. CDR3 sequence (DNA): TGTGCCAGCTCACCGGGACTAGCGGGAGACCATGAGCAGTTCTTC. Based on the CDR3 plus reference TRBV18 and TRBJ2-1, the full variable domain is NAGVMQNPRHLVRRRGQEARLRCSPMKGHSHVYWYRQLPEEGLKFMVYLQKENIIDESGMPKERFSAEFPKEGPSILRIQQVVRGDSAAYFCASSPGLAGDHEQFFGPGTRLTVL.

This clonotype was recorded many times. The gene calls are TRBV3-1 and TRBJ1-5; D uncertain. There are 15 residues in the CDR3. V lost 3 bases and J 2 bases, leaving 11 bases between the germline ends. Germline V gene sequence: CDR1 LGHDT, CDR2 YNNKEL (reference sequence). CDR3 bases: TGTGCCAGCAGCCAGCAAGGGTTGGGCAATCAGCCCCAGCATTTT. Translation: CASSQQGLGNQPQHF.

This clonotype was counted at least ten times. This sequence joins TRBV5-5 and TRBJ2-3, with 12 bases lining up with TRBD2. The CDR3 runs 15 residues. After removal of 6 bases from V and 2 bases from J, the junction contained 4 bases not matched to a gene. Germline V gene data show CDR1 as SGHKS and CDR2 as YYEKEE (reference sequence). The CDR3 nucleotides read TGTGCCAGCACCCTAGCGGGGGGGCCCACAGATACGCAGTATTTT. It is translated as CASTLAGGPTDTQYF.

The chain combines TRBV20-1 with TRBJ2-7; D call uncertain. Germline V gene lookup returns CDR1 DFQATT and CDR2 SNEGSKA (reference sequence). The CDR3 totals 13 residues. The V end lost 4 bases, the J end lost 3 bases, and 13 bases lay between the germline ends. In DNA form, the CDR3 reads TGCAGTGCTAATCAGGTCTCGGACTACGAGCAGTACTTC. It specifies CSANQVSDYEQYF.

This clonotype was counted many times. The genes are TRBV4-3 and TRBJ1-1; D ambiguous. Germline V gene sequence: CDR1 LGHNA, CDR2 YSLEER. The CDR3 is 14 residues long. V was pared by 0 bases and J by 1 base, with 6 bases between. Here the CDR3 reads CASSQDQRNTEAFF. In DNA, the CDR3 is TGCGCCAGCAGCCAAGATCAGAGGAACACTGAAGCTTTCTTT.

This clonotype was found a few times. The chain uses TRBV30 and TRBJ1-2; D remains ambiguous. Germline-derived CDR1 and CDR2 are GTSNPN and SVGIG (reference sequence). V was pared by 1 base and J by 9 bases, with 9 bases between. The CDR3 totals 11 residues. For the CDR3, the DNA is TGTGCCTGGAGTGGTGGTCCCAGCTACACCTTC. Encoded protein: CAWSGGPSYTF. Full variable domain (missing parts from reference TRBV30 and TRBJ1-2): SQTIHQWPATLVQPVGSPLSLECTVEGTSNPNLYWYRQAAGRGLQLLFYSVGIGQISSEVPQNLSASRPQDRQFILSSKKLLLSDSGFYLCAWSGGPSYTFGSGTRLTVV.

This clonotype was observed a few times. The J gene is TRBJ2-7, the V gene TRBV7-9; D might be TRBD1 or TRBD2, each matching 5 bases. The CDR3 is 13 amino acids. Looked up from germline, CDR1 is SEHNR and CDR2 is FQNEAQ (reference sequence). Between the trimmed V and J ends, which lost 0 bases and 5 bases, there was a span of 8 bases. The DNA of the CDR3 is TGTGCCAGCAGCTTAGCGGGGGTCCACGAGCAGTACTTC. This sequence encodes CASSLAGVHEQYF. The variable domain in full, completed from reference TRBV7-9 and TRBJ2-7, reads DTGVSQNPRHKITKRGQNVTFRCDPISEHNRLYWYRQTLGQGPEFLTYFQNEAQLEKSRLLSDRFSAERPKGSFSTLEIQRTEQGDSAMYLCASSLAGVHEQYFGPGTRLTVT.

This clonotype showed up many times. This chain uses TRBV7-6 with TRBJ2-3; 13 nucleotides match TRBD2. Germline V gene sequence: CDR1 SGHVS, CDR2 FNYEAQ. The CDR3 runs 17 residues. Trimming removed 4 bases from V and 2 bases from J; junction bases left unmatched: 6. The CDR3 loop is CASSSGLAGVPTDTQYF. The CDR3 DNA follows: TGTGCCAGCAGCTCCGGACTAGCGGGAGTCCCCACAGATACGCAGTATTTT.

This clonotype came up a few times. The V call is TRBV12-3 or TRBV12-4, the J call TRBJ1-6; D gene unclear. The CDR3 consists of 15 residues. Trimming took off 4 bases at V and 0 bases at J, with 7 bases between the two ends. The chain's CDR3 is CASSWTSSYNSPLHF. The CDR3 DNA sequence: TGTGCCAGCAGTTGGACGAGCTCCTATAATTCACCCCTCCACTTT.

This clonotype was detected many times. The chain combines TRBV20-1 with TRBJ2-1; no definite D call. The V end was cut by 0 bases, the J end by 8 bases, with 17 bases between. Germline assignment: CDR1 DFQATT and CDR2 SNEGSKA (reference sequence). This CDR3 region has 15 residues. CDR3 nucleotides: TGCAGTGCTAGAGATCTGGTGGTCTCTATGCATGAGCAGTTCTTC. Its translation is CSARDLVVSMHEQFF.

This clonotype was observed a few times. V gene TRBV6-2 or TRBV6-3 combines with J gene TRBJ1-1, with unresolved D. CDR1 is MNHEY and CDR2 is SVGEGT in the germline V gene. Trimming cost V 6 bases and J 5 bases, with 7 bases left between them. The CDR3 has 11 residues. The CDR3 nucleotides are TGTGCCAGCAGGAGAGGTACTGAAGCTTTCTTT. Amino acid sequence: CASRRGTEAFF.

This clonotype has at least ten counts. The chain links TRBV7-6 to TRBJ2-2, with a weak D call TRBD1 (6 bases). The CDR3 has 16 residues. The V and J ends lost 1 base and 5 bases respectively, with 14 bases between them. In germline, CDR1 is SGHVS, CDR2 FNYEAQ. Here the CDR3 reads CASSLVGTPKTGELFF. CDR3 coding DNA: TGTGCCAGCAGCTTAGTGGGGACACCCAAGACCGGGGAGCTGTTTTTT.

The sample holds many counts of this clonotype. The rearrangement uses TRBV27 and TRBJ1-6, with a tentative D call TRBD1 (5 bases). Trimming stripped 5 bases from V and 8 bases from J, with 19 bases between. The CDR3 has 16 amino acids. Germline V gives CDR1 MNHEY, CDR2 SMNVEV (reference sequence). This CDR3 reads CASSPWRGFWDSPLHF. DNA of the CDR3: TGTGCCAGCAGTCCATGGCGGGGGTTTTGGGATTCACCCCTCCACTTT.

Many counts were recorded for this clonotype. The chain uses TRBV5-5 and TRBJ2-3, with 7 bases that match TRBD2. With 2 bases clipped from V and 5 bases from J, the junction kept 2 bases outside the gene matches. The CDR3 length is 13 residues. The germline V gene encodes CDR1 SGHKS and CDR2 YYEKEE (reference sequence). Written as DNA, the CDR3 is TGTGCCAGCAGCTTCGGCGGGGGAGATACGCAGTATTTT. Protein sequence: CASSFGGGDTQYF.